This paragraph reports one T cell receptor beta chain. Sequencing used immunoSEQ multiplex PCR; TCRdb keeps in-frame clones, though not all of them. The sample lists around 45,000 clones, 86% occurring once. The sample comes from a study of blood T cell repertoires in COVID-19. Study background: Specimens from acute and convalescent COVID-19 originated in the United States, Italy and Spain.

CDR3 size: 14 residues. Looked up from germline, CDR1 is MNHEY and CDR2 is SVGAGI. Trimming cost V 6 bases and J 4 bases; bases outside gene matches: 6. This sequence originates from a man between 60 and 70 years old with active or convalescent COVID-19. The chain employs TRBV6-5 and TRBJ2-1; 7 nucleotides agree with TRBD2. Sequences were obtained from peripheral blood. The CDR3 reads CASSGGLVYNEQFF. The CDR3 DNA sequence: TGTGCCAGCAGCGGAGGACTAGTTTACAATGAGCAGTTCTTC.